The 7 T cell receptor beta chains below all came from one sample that was sequenced in a study of shared clonotypes between healthy human individuals. Produced via immunoSEQ multiplex PCR; TCRdb's table is partial and in-frame only. The data hold more than 900,000 clones, with 75% to 80% observed a single time. The sequencing sample was made of memory CD4+ T cells from PBMCs. Described subset: CD45RA-negative fraction. The source of these receptors is a young man in good health. Some clones in this sample may be carry-over from other donors' samples.

The chain joins TRBV29-1 to TRBJ2-5, with D perhaps TRBD1 (5 bases). The CDR3 totals 14 residues. Trimming cost V 0 bases and J 5 bases, with 13 bases left between them. In germline, CDR1 is SQVTM, CDR2 ANQGSEA. In nucleotides, the CDR3 is TGCAGCGTTGAAGATGTAGGGGTAGGGGAGACCCAGTACTTC. Translated: CSVEDVGVGETQYF.

This clone showed up just a few times. The sample has other DNA sequences that encode this CDR3 too. DNA of the CDR3: TGTGCCAGCAGCTTGGCCAGAGATACGCAGTATTTT. This encodes CASSLARDTQYF. V is TRBV5-6 and J is TRBJ2-3; no firm D call. Trimming removed 0 bases from V and 5 bases from J, with 4 bases in between. CDR3 length: 12 residues. Germline CDR1 and CDR2: SGHDT and YYEEEE.

The chain has TRBV5-1 and TRBJ2-5, with 11 bases aligning to TRBD2. Trimming removed 5 bases from V and 2 bases from J; junction bases left unmatched: 11. CDR1 is SGHRS, CDR2 YFSETQ, per germline. CDR3 length: 17 residues. The CDR3 region has the DNA TGCGCCAGCAGTAAGCAACCCGGGACTAGCGGTCAAGAGACCCAGTACTTC. Protein sequence: CASSKQPGTSGQETQYF.

The chain carries TRBV7-3 and TRBJ2-3; D is unclear. CDR1 and CDR2 (germline): SGHTA, FQGTGA. The ends were cut back, 3 bases at V and 4 bases at J, with 8 bases in the middle. CDR3 size: 13 residues. The CDR3 loop is CASSFDWSDTQYF. Here the CDR3 DNA reads TGTGCCAGCAGCTTCGACTGGTCAGATACGCAGTATTTT.

This clone has just one count. The rearrangement links TRBV5-1 to TRBJ2-1, with D possibly being TRBD2 (6 bases). V lost 0 bases and J lost 0, with 10 bases in between. CDR3 length: 16 residues. The germline CDR1 and CDR2 sequences are SGHRS and YFSETQ. Here the CDR3 DNA reads TGCGCCAGCAGCTTGGACGCGGGAAGCTCCTACAATGAGCAGTTCTTC. It codes for CASSLDAGSSYNEQFF.

This chain connects TRBV18 to TRBJ1-1, with D tentatively TRBD1 (5 bases). V shed 3 bases and J shed 11 bases, with 22 bases lying between them. The CDR3 contains 15 residues. The germline V gene has CDR1 KGHSH and CDR2 LQKENI. As DNA, the CDR3 is TGTGCCAGCTCACCCAAGACCGGTACTGGGGCCGACGCTTTCTTT. It is translated as CASSPKTGTGADAFF.

This clone was seen once. DNA for the CDR3: TGTGCCAGCAGTTCCCATACAGGGGGCGAAGCTTTCTTT. Translation gives CASSSHTGGEAFF. The chain recombines TRBV27 with TRBJ1-1, with 9 bases fitting TRBD1. CDR1 and CDR2 from the germline V gene are MNHEY and SMNVEV (reference sequence). Unmatched junction bases numbered 5, after V lost 4 bases and J lost 8 bases. This CDR3 region has 13 residues.